This paragraph covers one TCR beta chain sequence. This record comes from a study of blood T cell repertoires in COVID-19. Study context: The United States, Italy and Spain provided the acute and convalescent COVID-19 samples. PBMCs, B-cell-depleted T cells, or T cells provided the cDNA or gDNA that made up the material.

Germline values: CDR1 SGDLS, CDR2 YYNGEE. Trimming pared 6 bases from V and 0 bases from J, leaving 4 bases between. The CDR3 consists of 13 residues. In the original workflow: Estimates of nucleated cell counts were drawn from the amplification of reference gene primers. Clones were sequenced by immunoSEQ multiplex PCR, and TCRdb holds only the in-frame ones, with some missing. That table gives V, J and clone size, and the DNA gave D and trimming. The sample carries about 150,000 clones, 60% to 85% recorded once. The gene calls are TRBV9 and TRBJ2-6; D is unresolved. The specimen sequenced was peripheral blood. The clonotype originates from a man aged 50 to 59 with active or convalescent COVID-19. Here the CDR3 reads CASTPSGANVLTF. The CDR3 DNA reads as TGTGCCAGCACTCCCTCTGGGGCCAACGTCCTGACTTTC.